Shown below are 15 T cell receptor beta chains from a single sample sequenced in a study of blood T cell repertoires in COVID-19. TCRdb's copy holds only in-frame clones and misses some; the assay was immunoSEQ multiplex PCR. The sample shows roughly 380,000 clones, roughly 90% of them seen only once. The sequenced material came from PBMCs or T cells enriched from blood (not recorded which). These receptors originate from a woman aged 25-40 years who had recovered from COVID-19.

V is TRBV6-5 and J is TRBJ1-4, with 7 positions matching TRBD1. The CDR3 is made up of 15 amino acids. V lost 7 bases to trimming and J lost 7 bases; unmatched junction nucleotides: 12. Germline lookup yields CDR1 MNHEY and CDR2 SVGAGI. CDR3 DNA: TGTGCCAGCACCCTGAACAGACAGGGCGGTGAAAAACTGTTTTTT. It specifies CASTLNRQGGEKLFF.

The CDR3: CASSPTGSYNSPLHF. CDR3 DNA: TGTGCCAGTAGTCCCACGGGCTCCTATAATTCACCCCTCCACTTT. The chain has TRBV19 and TRBJ1-6; D remains ambiguous. The germline V and J ends were trimmed by 5 bases and 0 bases, with 8 bases remaining between them. The germline V gene has CDR1 LNHDA and CDR2 SQIVND (reference sequence). The CDR3 is 15 amino acids.

V gene TRBV18 combines with J gene TRBJ2-6; D is perhaps TRBD2 (5 bases). V was pared by 0 bases and J by 0 bases, with 6 bases between. The length of the CDR3 is 16 residues. CDR1 and CDR2 (germline): KGHSH, LQKENI. The CDR3 sequence: CASSPPGSSGANVLTF. CDR3 in DNA: TGTGCCAGCTCACCACCGGGGAGCTCTGGGGCCAACGTCCTGACTTTC.

This clone was picked up one time. The chain is built from TRBV4-1 and TRBJ2-2; 13 bases are shared with TRBD2. Germline CDR1 MGHRA, CDR2 YSYEKL. Unmatched junction bases numbered 5, after V lost 0 bases and J lost 7 bases. The CDR3 loop spans 17 amino acids. The CDR3, as DNA: TGCGCCAGCAGCCAAGACAGGACTAGCGGGGGTAACGGGGAGCTGTTTTTT. It codes for CASSQDRTSGGNGELFF.

The chain joins TRBV30 to TRBJ2-6; perhaps TRBD2 as D (6 bases). Trimming removed 2 bases from V and 1 base from J, with 18 bases in between. The CDR3 runs to 18 residues. In germline, CDR1 is GTSNPN, CDR2 SVGIG (reference sequence). The CDR3 nucleotides are TGTGCCTGGAGTACCCGGGGAGGTTCTAGTTCTGGGGCCAACGTCCTGACTTTC. Residues: CAWSTRGGSSSGANVLTF.

Note on this clone: The sample contains more than one DNA sequence encoding this CDR3. V usage is TRBV5-1 and J usage is TRBJ1-6; weak D call: TRBD1 (6 bases). V dropped 2 bases and J dropped 7 bases, with 10 bases sitting between them. This CDR3 spans 14 amino acids. Germline V CDR1 and CDR2: SGHRS, YFSETQ. The CDR3 loop is CASSLGQNNSPLHF. CDR3 nucleotides: TGCGCCAGCAGCTTAGGACAGAACAATTCACCCCTCCACTTT.

The chain couples TRBV4-1 to TRBJ1-3, with TRBD1 identical over 9 bases. Germline-derived CDR1 and CDR2 are MGHRA and YSYEKL. This CDR3 has 15 amino acids. V dropped 2 bases and J dropped 2; count of bases not matched to a gene: 1. The CDR3 is CASSQRQGAGNTIYF. The CDR3 region has the DNA TGCGCCAGCAGCCAACGACAGGGGGCTGGAAACACCATATATTTT.

This chain joins TRBV14 and TRBJ2-7; 12 bases match TRBD2. After removal of 6 bases from V and 0 bases from J, the junction contained 6 bases not matched to a gene. This CDR3 comprises 16 residues. The germline V gene encodes CDR1 SGHDN and CDR2 FVKESK. The CDR3 protein is CASSRLAGESSYEQYF. DNA of the CDR3: TGTGCCAGCAGTCGACTAGCGGGAGAGAGCTCCTACGAGCAGTACTTC.

J is TRBJ1-3 and V is TRBV6-5, with TRBD1 matching over 7 bases. The V and J ends lost 9 bases and 4 bases, in that order; junction bases with no gene match: 6. This CDR3 region has 13 residues. Germline loops: CDR1 MNHEY, CDR2 SVGAGI. This CDR3 is CASMRTGGNTIYF. CDR3 sequence (DNA): TGTGCCAGTATGCGGACAGGCGGAAACACCATATATTTT.

Note on this clone: This CDR3 is also generated by other DNA sequences in the sample. The chain joins TRBV28 to TRBJ1-2, with 10 nucleotides matching TRBD1. The germline V gene has CDR1 MDHEN and CDR2 SYDVKM. The CDR3 covers 14 residues. V lost 3 bases, J lost 2 bases, and 0 bases stayed unmatched. The CDR3 loop is CASSLGQGNYGYTF. CDR3 bases: TGTGCCAGCAGTTTGGGACAGGGGAACTATGGCTACACCTTC.

The rearrangement joins TRBV28 to TRBJ2-7, with TRBD1 as a possible D gene (6 bases). Looked up from germline, CDR1 is MDHEN and CDR2 is SYDVKM. The length of the CDR3 is 15 residues. Trimming pared 4 bases from V and 0 bases from J, leaving 13 bases between. CDR3: CASSSLDRLSYEQYF. The CDR3 DNA reads TGTGCCAGCAGTTCCTTAGACAGGCTCTCCTACGAGCAGTACTTC.

The chain recombines TRBV28 with TRBJ1-4, with D perhaps TRBD1 (6 bases). The germline CDR1 and CDR2 sequences are MDHEN and SYDVKM. V lost 5 bases to trimming and J lost 6 bases, with 16 bases between them. The CDR3 consists of 15 residues. CDR3 in amino acids: CASSTIQGLDEKLFF. Written as DNA, the CDR3 is TGTGCCAGCAGTACGATACAGGGTCTGGATGAAAAACTGTTTTTT.

This chain uses TRBV29-1 with TRBJ2-7; D is perhaps TRBD2 (6 bases). The germline gives CDR1 SQVTM, CDR2 ANQGSEA. The CDR3 extends over 12 amino acids. Trimming cost V 6 bases and J 3 bases, with 12 bases left between them. CDR3 region: CSVSGSNYEQYF. The CDR3 DNA sequence: TGCAGCGTCAGCGGGTCCAACTACGAGCAGTACTTC.

The gene calls are TRBV12-3 or TRBV12-4 and TRBJ1-5; D is undetermined. The CDR3 extends over 12 amino acids. Trimming stripped 5 bases from V and 9 bases from J, with 11 bases between. The CDR3 nucleotides read TGTGCCAGCAGTCCCTCGCGAGGGCCCCAGCATTTT. It codes for CASSPSRGPQHF.

The CDR3 is CASAIDGVNYNEQFF. The CDR3 coding sequence is TGTGCCAGCGCCATCGACGGAGTCAACTACAATGAGCAGTTCTTC. J is TRBJ2-1 and V is TRBV27; D not certain. V was pared by 8 bases and J by 3 bases, with 17 bases between. Germline CDR1 reads MNHEY; CDR2 reads SMNVEV (reference sequence). The CDR3 is 15 residues long.